This T cell receptor beta chain was obtained from a study of regulatory T cells in long-lasting Graves disease. In germline, CDR1 is LNHDA, CDR2 SQIVND (reference sequence). The CDR3 runs to 16 residues. V lost 1 base, J lost 3 bases, and 13 bases lay in between. The sample's time point: newly diagnosed GD, antithyroid drugs for less than 3 months. The TCR library used RNA extracted from PBMCs. Both iRepertoire HTBI primers and Arm-PCR of CDR3 regions were used to build the TCR beta libraries. Original processing notes: Segment identification across samples yielded some 63 TRBV and 14 TRBJ segments. TCRdb itself ran the multiplex PCR reads through MiXCR, one entry per CDR3 protein. TCRdb's processing, not the authors' own work, is the source of the V and J calls. The sample has roughly 400,000 distinct CDR3 sequences; about 15% are singletons. These same records also appear under a second study, on T cells in Graves' hyperthyroidism and ophthalmopathy.

The chain recombines TRBV19 with TRBJ2-1; a possible D gene is TRBD2 (5 bases). This TCR was recovered from a woman in her forties with Graves disease. The sample consisted of peripheral blood mononuclear cells (PBMCs), taken at new diagnosis, from a patient treated with antithyroid drugs. This CDR3 reads CASSIGGAESYNEQFF. Here the CDR3 DNA reads TGTGCCAGTAGTATAGGAGGAGCGGAAAGCTACAATGAGCAGTTCTTC.